This T cell receptor (beta chain) was found in a study of blood T cell repertoires in COVID-19. For the study at large: Spain, Italy and the United States supplied samples that represented acute and convalescent COVID-19. PBMCs, B-cell-depleted T cells, or T cells provided the cDNA or gDNA that made up the material.

As handled by the study authors: Estimation of nucleated cell counts was performed using reference gene primer amplification. The data were produced by immunoSEQ multiplex PCR, yet TCRdb's version contains in-frame clones alone and is incomplete. V and J calls and clone size are as listed in that table; D and trimming were resolved from the DNA. The table shows 100,000 to 120,000 clones, with about 85% occurring only once. The sample holds a few counts of this clone. Germline V gene data show CDR1 as SNHLY and CDR2 as FYNNEI. This CDR3 contains 15 residues. J lost 4 bases, V lost 2 bases, and 5 bases had no gene match.

Source material: peripheral blood. The chain joins TRBV2 to TRBJ1-2, with 9 positions matching TRBD1. This TCR was recovered from a man aged 35-49 years with acute or convalescent COVID-19. The CDR3 nucleotides read TGTGCCAGCAGTGAAACCGGACAGGGGAGCTATGGCTACACCTTC. It translates to CASSETGQGSYGYTF.